A single sample is the source of the 10 T cell receptor beta chains below, sequenced in a study of cytomegalovirus exposure and HLA in healthy donors. A multiplex PCR was run with 60 Vbeta primers and 13 Jbeta primers. Some clones are missing from TCRdb's copy, which holds only in-frame ones; the method was immunoSEQ multiplex PCR. The table shows around 110,000 clones, with just over 70% occurring only once. The sequencing input was PBMCs. Every receptor here comes from a boy aged 5-17 years in good health and CMV-seronegative.

The chain carries TRBV5-1 and TRBJ2-1; 8 positions agree with TRBD1. The CDR3 sequence is 13 residues long. V shed 7 bases and J 6 bases; nucleotides not matched to a gene: 6. Germline values: CDR1 SGHRS, CDR2 YFSETQ. The CDR3 DNA reads as TGCGCCAGCTCCGGGACAGGACTCAATGAGCAGTTCTTC. Translating it yields CASSGTGLNEQFF.

The J gene is TRBJ2-6, the V gene TRBV30; the D gene is possibly TRBD1 (5 bases). V lost 2 bases and J lost 0, with 8 bases in between. The germline gives CDR1 GTSNPN, CDR2 SVGIG (reference sequence). This CDR3 region has 15 residues. CDR3 sequence (DNA): TGTGCCTGGAGTCCAGGGAACTCTGGGGCCAACGTCCTGACTTTC. It specifies CAWSPGNSGANVLTF.

The rearrangement uses TRBV7-9 and TRBJ2-3, with D perhaps TRBD1 (5 bases). V lost 2 bases and J 0 bases, leaving 18 bases between the germline ends. There are 18 residues in the CDR3. The germline V gene encodes CDR1 SEHNR and CDR2 FQNEAQ (reference sequence). CDR3 region: CASSLSMLGQSSTDTQYF. The CDR3 DNA sequence: TGTGCCAGCAGCTTATCAATGCTGGGGCAATCTAGCACAGATACGCAGTATTTT.

DNA for the CDR3: TGTGCCAGCAGCCCACGTCCCGGGGAGACCCAGTACTTC. This translates into CASSPRPGETQYF. This chain joins TRBV9 and TRBJ2-5; D uncertain. The CDR3 sequence is 13 residues long. V was trimmed by 4 bases and J by 5 bases, leaving 12 bases between them. Germline V gene sequence: CDR1 SGDLS, CDR2 YYNGEE. The full variable domain, its missing parts supplied by reference TRBV9 and TRBJ2-5, is DSGVTQTPKHLITATGQRVTLRCSPRSGDLSVYWYQQSLDQGLQFLIQYYNGEERAKGNILERFSAQQFPDLHSELNLSSLELGDSALYFCASSPRPGETQYFGPGTRLLVL.

V is TRBV7-2 and J is TRBJ2-4; 7 bases map to TRBD2. Looked up from germline, CDR1 is SGHTA and CDR2 is FQGNSA. The CDR3 consists of 15 residues. V was clipped by 5 bases and J by 2 bases; unmatched bases: 6. This chain's CDR3 is CASSPARGTKNIQYF. The CDR3, as DNA: TGTGCCAGCAGCCCAGCGCGGGGGACCAAAAACATTCAGTACTTC.

This clone was picked up one time. The chain joins TRBV30 to TRBJ2-7; D is perhaps TRBD2 (5 bases). The V gene's germline CDR1 is GTSNPN and CDR2 SVGIG (reference sequence). V lost 4 bases and J lost 6, with 22 bases in between. The CDR3 loop spans 15 amino acids. The chain's CDR3 is CAWTVGGSRFSEQYF. For the CDR3, the DNA is TGTGCCTGGACTGTCGGCGGGTCACGCTTTTCCGAGCAGTACTTC.

The CDR3 DNA reads TGTGCCTGGAGTGTGACAGCCAGGGGGCCCCAGCATTTT. Its translation: CAWSVTARGPQHF. The chain has TRBV30 and TRBJ1-5; D is possibly TRBD1 (6 bases). The germline CDR1 and CDR2 sequences are GTSNPN and SVGIG (reference sequence). V lost 0 bases and J 9 bases, leaving 12 bases between the germline ends. This CDR3 has 13 amino acids. Drawing the rest from reference TRBV30 and TRBJ1-5, the complete variable domain is SQTIHQWPATLVQPVGSPLSLECTVEGTSNPNLYWYRQAAGRGLQLLFYSVGIGQISSEVPQNLSASRPQDRQFILSSKKLLLSDSGFYLCAWSVTARGPQHFGDGTRLSIL.

The chain carries TRBV6-6 and TRBJ1-5, with D unclear. CDR3 length: 13 amino acids. V lost 5 bases, J lost 8 bases, and 13 bases lay in between. CDR1 is MNHNY and CDR2 is SVGAGI in the germline V gene (reference sequence). CDR3 bases: TGTGCCAGCAGTACCGACGGAGTTGAGCCCCAGCATTTT. Its protein is CASSTDGVEPQHF.

The chain is built from TRBV9 and TRBJ1-5; 7 nucleotides match TRBD1. The V and J ends lost 3 bases and 0 bases, in that order; junction bases with no gene match: 3. This CDR3 region has 15 residues. Germline CDR1 reads SGDLS; CDR2 reads YYNGEE. The CDR3 reads CASSGGGNSNQPQHF. CDR3 DNA: TGTGCCAGCAGCGGAGGGGGCAATAGCAATCAGCCCCAGCATTTT.

This chain joins TRBV30 and TRBJ2-7; 8 bases align to TRBD1. The CDR3 consists of 14 residues. CDR1 and CDR2 (germline): GTSNPN, SVGIG (reference sequence). The ends lost 3 bases at V and 5 bases at J; junction bases unmatched: 9. The CDR3 loop reads CAWSEFQGADEQYF. The CDR3 DNA sequence: TGTGCCTGGAGCGAGTTCCAGGGGGCGGACGAGCAGTACTTC.